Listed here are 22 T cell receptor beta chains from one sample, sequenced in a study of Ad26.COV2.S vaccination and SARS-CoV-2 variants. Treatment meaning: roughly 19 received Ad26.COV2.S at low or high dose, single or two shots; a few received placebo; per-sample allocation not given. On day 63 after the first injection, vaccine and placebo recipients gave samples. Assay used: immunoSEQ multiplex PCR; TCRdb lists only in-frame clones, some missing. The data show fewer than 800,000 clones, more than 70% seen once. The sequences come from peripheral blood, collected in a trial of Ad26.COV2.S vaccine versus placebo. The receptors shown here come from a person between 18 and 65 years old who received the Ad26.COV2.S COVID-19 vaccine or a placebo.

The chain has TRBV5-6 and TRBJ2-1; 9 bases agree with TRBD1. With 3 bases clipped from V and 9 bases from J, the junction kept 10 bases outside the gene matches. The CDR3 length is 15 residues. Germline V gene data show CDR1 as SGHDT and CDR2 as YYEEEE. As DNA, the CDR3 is TGTGCCAGCAGCTACCGGGACAGGGTTTTGTCTGAGCAGTTCTTC. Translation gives CASSYRDRVLSEQFF.

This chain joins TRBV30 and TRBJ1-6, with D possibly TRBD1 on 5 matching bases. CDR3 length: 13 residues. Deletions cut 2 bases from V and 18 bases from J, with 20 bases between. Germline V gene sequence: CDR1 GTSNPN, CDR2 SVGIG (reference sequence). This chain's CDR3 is CAWSIDDTQERHF. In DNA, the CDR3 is TGTGCCTGGAGTATCGACGACACACAGGAACGCCACTTT.

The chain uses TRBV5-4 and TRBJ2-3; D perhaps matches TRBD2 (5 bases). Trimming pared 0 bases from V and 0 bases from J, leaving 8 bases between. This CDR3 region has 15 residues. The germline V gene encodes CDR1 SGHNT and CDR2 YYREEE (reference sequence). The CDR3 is CASSLGTRSTDTQYF. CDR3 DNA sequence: TGTGCCAGCAGCTTGGGGACTCGAAGCACAGATACGCAGTATTTT. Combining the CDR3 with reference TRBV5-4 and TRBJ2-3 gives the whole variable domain ETGVTQSPTHLIKTRGQQVTLRCSSQSGHNTVSWYQQALGQGPQFIFQYYREEENGRGNFPPRFSGLQFPNYSSELNVNALELDDSALYLCASSLGTRSTDTQYFGPGTRLTVL.

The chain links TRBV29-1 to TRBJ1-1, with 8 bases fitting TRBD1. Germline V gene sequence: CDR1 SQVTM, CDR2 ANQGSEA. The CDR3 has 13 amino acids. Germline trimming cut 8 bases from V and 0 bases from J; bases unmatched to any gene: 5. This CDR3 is CSSGGRMNTEAFF. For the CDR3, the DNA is TGCAGCTCAGGGGGCAGGATGAACACTGAAGCTTTCTTT.

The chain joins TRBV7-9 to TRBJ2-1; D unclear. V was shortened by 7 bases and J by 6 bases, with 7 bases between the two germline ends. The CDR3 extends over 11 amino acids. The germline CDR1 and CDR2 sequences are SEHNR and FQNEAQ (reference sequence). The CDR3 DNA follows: TGTGCCAGCACCCTAGGCAATGAGCAGTTCTTC. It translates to CASTLGNEQFF. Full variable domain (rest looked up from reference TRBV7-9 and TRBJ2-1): DTGVSQNPRHKITKRGQNVTFRCDPISEHNRLYWYRQTLGQGPEFLTYFQNEAQLEKSRLLSDRFSAERPKGSFSTLEIQRTEQGDSAMYLCASTLGNEQFFGPGTRLTVL.

CDR3: CSGYREITEAFF. The CDR3 nucleotides read TGCAGCGGCTACAGGGAGATCACTGAAGCTTTCTTT. The chain couples TRBV29-1 to TRBJ1-1, with D possibly being TRBD1 (6 bases). Germline assignment: CDR1 SQVTM and CDR2 ANQGSEA. The CDR3 length is 12 residues. V was cut by 7 bases and J by 4 bases, with 13 bases left in between.

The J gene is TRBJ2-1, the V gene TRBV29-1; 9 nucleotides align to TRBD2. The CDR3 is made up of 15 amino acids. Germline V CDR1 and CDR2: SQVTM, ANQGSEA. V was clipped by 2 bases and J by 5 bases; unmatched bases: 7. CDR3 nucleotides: TGCAGCGTTGAAATTAGCGGGAGTCGGGACAATGAGCAGTTCTTC. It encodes CSVEISGSRDNEQFF.

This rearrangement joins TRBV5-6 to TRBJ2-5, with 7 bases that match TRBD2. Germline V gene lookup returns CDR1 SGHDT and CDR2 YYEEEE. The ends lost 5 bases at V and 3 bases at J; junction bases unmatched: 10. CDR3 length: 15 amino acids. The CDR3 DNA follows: TGTGCCAGCAGTTTTTCCGTTGCGGGAGAAGAGACCCAGTACTTC. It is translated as CASSFSVAGEETQYF.

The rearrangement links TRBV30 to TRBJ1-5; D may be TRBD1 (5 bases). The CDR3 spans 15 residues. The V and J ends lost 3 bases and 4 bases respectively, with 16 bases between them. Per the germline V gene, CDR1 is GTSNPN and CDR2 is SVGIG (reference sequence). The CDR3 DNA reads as TGTGCCTGGAGCCAGGGACCAGGCGTTAATCAGCCCCAGCATTTT. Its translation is CAWSQGPGVNQPQHF.

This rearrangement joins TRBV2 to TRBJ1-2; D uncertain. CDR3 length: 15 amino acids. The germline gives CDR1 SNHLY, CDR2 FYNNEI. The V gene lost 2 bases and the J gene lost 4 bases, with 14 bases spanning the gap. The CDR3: CASSEFVRIAYGYTF. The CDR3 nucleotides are TGTGCCAGCAGTGAATTCGTGCGCATAGCCTATGGCTACACCTTC.

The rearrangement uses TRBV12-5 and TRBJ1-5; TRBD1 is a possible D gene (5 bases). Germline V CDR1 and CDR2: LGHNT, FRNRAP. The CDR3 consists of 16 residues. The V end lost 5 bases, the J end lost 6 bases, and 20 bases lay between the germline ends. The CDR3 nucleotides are TGTGCTAGTGGTAGGGGACCCGAGGCATACGGTCAGCCCCAGCATTTT. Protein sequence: CASGRGPEAYGQPQHF.

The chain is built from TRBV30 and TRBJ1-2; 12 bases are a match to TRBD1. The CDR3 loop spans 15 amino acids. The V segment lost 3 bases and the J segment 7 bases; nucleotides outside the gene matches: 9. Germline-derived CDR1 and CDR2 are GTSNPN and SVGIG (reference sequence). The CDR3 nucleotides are TGTGCCTGGAGCCCTGGGACAGGGGGCCCGAGTGGCTACACCTTC. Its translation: CAWSPGTGGPSGYTF. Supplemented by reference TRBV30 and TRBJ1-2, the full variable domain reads SQTIHQWPATLVQPVGSPLSLECTVEGTSNPNLYWYRQAAGRGLQLLFYSVGIGQISSEVPQNLSASRPQDRQFILSSKKLLLSDSGFYLCAWSPGTGGPSGYTFGSGTRLTVV.

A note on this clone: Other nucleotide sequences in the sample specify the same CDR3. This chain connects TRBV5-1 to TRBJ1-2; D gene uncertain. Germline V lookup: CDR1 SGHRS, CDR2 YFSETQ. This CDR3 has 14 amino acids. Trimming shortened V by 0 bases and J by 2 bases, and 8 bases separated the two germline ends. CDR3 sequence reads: CASSLDSGNYGYTF. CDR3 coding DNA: TGCGCCAGCAGCTTGGACTCAGGAAACTATGGCTACACCTTC.

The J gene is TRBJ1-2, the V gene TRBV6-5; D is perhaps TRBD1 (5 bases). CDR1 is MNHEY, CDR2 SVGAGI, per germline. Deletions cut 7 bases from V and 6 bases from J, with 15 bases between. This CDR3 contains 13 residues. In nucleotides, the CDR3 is TGTGCCAGCATCCGGTCGGGGGGAGATGGCTACACCTTC. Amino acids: CASIRSGGDGYTF.

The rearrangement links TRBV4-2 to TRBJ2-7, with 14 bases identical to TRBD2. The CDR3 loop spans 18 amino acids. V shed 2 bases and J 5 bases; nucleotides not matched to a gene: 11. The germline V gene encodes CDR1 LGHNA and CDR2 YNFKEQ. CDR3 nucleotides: TGTGCCAGCAGCCAAATCCCGGGACTAGCGGGAGTACCCAACGAGCAGTACTTC. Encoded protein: CASSQIPGLAGVPNEQYF.

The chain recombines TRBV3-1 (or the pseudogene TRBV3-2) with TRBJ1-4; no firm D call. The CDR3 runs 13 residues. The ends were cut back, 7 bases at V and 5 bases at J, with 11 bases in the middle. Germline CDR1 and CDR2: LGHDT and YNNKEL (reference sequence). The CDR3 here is CASTPRVNEKLFF. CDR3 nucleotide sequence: TGTGCCAGCACGCCAAGGGTAAATGAAAAACTGTTTTTT.

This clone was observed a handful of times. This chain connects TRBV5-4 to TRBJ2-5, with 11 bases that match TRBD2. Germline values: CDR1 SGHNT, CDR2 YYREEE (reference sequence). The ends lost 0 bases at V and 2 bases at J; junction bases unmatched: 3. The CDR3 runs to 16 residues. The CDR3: CASSLDLAGGQETQYF. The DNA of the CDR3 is TGTGCCAGCAGCTTGGATCTAGCGGGGGGACAAGAGACCCAGTACTTC.

The CDR3 reads CASSLRWQGFTNEQFF. The CDR3 region has the DNA TGTGCCAGCAGCTTGCGGTGGCAGGGGTTCACCAATGAGCAGTTCTTC. The rearrangement uses TRBV5-8 and TRBJ2-1; D is possibly TRBD1 (6 bases). Germline V gene data show CDR1 as SGHTS and CDR2 as YDEGEE. The length of the CDR3 is 16 residues. V dropped 1 base and J dropped 6 bases, with 17 bases sitting between them.

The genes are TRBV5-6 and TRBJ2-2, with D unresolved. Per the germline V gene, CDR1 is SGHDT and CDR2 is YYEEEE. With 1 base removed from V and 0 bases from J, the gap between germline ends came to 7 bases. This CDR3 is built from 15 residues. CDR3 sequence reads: CASSLRPTNTGELFF. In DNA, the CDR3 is TGTGCCAGCAGCTTGAGACCAACGAACACCGGGGAGCTGTTTTTT.

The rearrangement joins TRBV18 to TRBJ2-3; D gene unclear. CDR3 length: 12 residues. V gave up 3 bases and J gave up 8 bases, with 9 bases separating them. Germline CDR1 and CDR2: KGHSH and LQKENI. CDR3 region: CASSPPTSTQYF. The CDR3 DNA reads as TGTGCCAGCTCACCTCCTACCTCTACGCAGTATTTT.

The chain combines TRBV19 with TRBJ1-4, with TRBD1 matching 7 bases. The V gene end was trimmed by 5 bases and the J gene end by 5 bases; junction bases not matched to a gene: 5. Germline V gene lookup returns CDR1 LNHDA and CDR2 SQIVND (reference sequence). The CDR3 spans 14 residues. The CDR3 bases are TGTGCCAGTAGTGTTACAGGGGTGAATGAAAAACTGTTTTTT. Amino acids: CASSVTGVNEKLFF. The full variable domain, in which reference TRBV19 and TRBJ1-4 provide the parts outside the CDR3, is DGGITQSPKYLFRKEGQNVTLSCEQNLNHDAMYWYRQDPGQGLRLIYYSQIVNDFQKGDIAEGYSVSREKKESFPLTVTSAQKNPTAFYLCASSVTGVNEKLFFGSGTQLSVL.

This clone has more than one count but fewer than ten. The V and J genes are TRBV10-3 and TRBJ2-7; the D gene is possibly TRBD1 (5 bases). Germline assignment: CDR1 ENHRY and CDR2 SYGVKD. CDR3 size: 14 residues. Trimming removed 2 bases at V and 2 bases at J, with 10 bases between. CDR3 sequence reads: CAISEATEAYEQYF. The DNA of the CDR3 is TGTGCCATCAGTGAGGCGACAGAAGCCTACGAGCAGTACTTC.